This T cell receptor (beta chain) appears in the sequencing data of a study of blood T cells in healthy people across ages (dated by TCRdb to the mid-2010s). Broadly, across the study: Template switching captured roughly one uniquely barcoded TCR beta cDNA molecule per two T cells in model experiments. To avoid experimental bias, donors of different ages were spread randomly across the sequencing lanes. Two additional independent replicas of 1 million unique cDNA reads from the same blood draw were analyzed for two donors (one aged 18 to 30 and one aged 80 or older). To track age-related changes in TCR beta repertoire diversity, the study relied on deep sequencing normalized with unique cDNA molecular identifiers. Donors were grouped into four age groups: young (average approximately 15 years), middle-aged (less than 40), aged (around 60) and long-lived (approximately 75). Overall study outcomes, separate from this receptor: There was a strong correlation between observed TCR beta diversity and the percentage of naive T cells measured by flow cytometry. Because donor CMV infection status was unknown, age-related changes in expanded clonotypes were potentially confounded. The long-lived group showed more naive CD4+ T cells, fewer expanded clones and increased TCR diversity than the aged group, suggesting age selection. Observed TCR beta diversity per million T cells fell roughly linearly with age, and a significant reduction was already apparent by age roughly 40. Because profiling used bulk unsorted PBMCs, naive and antigen-experienced compartments could not be compared conclusively. Estimates of total diversity from one million sequenced T cells were regarded as lower bounds and underestimates.

The cysteine opens and the phenylalanine closes a CDR3 of 16 amino acids. The entry retains the CDR3 DNA only, 48 bases that are in frame from base 1. The germline V gene supplies CDR1 SGHRS and CDR2 YFSETQ. Trimming takes 7 bases off V and 3 bases off J; junction bases not matched to a gene: 13. This clonotype was picked up a small number of times. Its cognate antigen has yet to be identified. No base-level quality is on record; no much larger clone is a single base apart. The donors were some 36 Caucasian individuals from Russia, aged roughly 6 to 90 years, who were systemically healthy. Around 9.8 milliliters of peripheral blood were collected from each donor into EDTA-treated Vacutainer tubes. PBMCs were isolated by Ficoll-Paque density-gradient centrifugation, with at least 7 million obtained per sample. Total RNA, at least 6 micrograms per sample, was extracted from PBMCs with Trizol reagent. Naive CD45RAhigh/CD27high T cell percentages were measured by flow cytometry on a PBMC aliquot from every donor.

Preparation of the library involved 5' RACE. Instrument used: Illumina HiSeq 2500. A second roughly 7 to 11 cycle PCR used a sample-barcoded 5' primer and a J-beta primer mix. Each TCR beta cDNA molecule received a unique molecular identifier from a template-switch 5' adaptor carrying 12 random nucleotides. At least 3 million CDR3-containing paired-end reads were obtained from each sample. The Mint cDNA synthesis kit, primed by a TRBC-specific oligonucleotide, was used to synthesize first-strand cDNA from all RNA. Following uracil-DNA glycosylase treatment, a first 18-cycle PCR with universal primers M1SS and BC2_uni_R was performed on all cDNA. Per the source publication's procedure: For normalization, 1 million high-quality reads, each with a distinct molecular identifier, were randomly selected from each sample. Instead of being binned into consensus sequences, reads with shared molecular identifiers were discarded. MiTCR, run with a Q25 quality threshold and the strictest error-elimination algorithm, handled CDR3 identification, clonotype clustering and error correction. A nonparametric unseen species model with Euler transformation was used to estimate lower-bound total TCR beta diversity. In-frame beta chains were kept once TCRdb had trimmed the public reads at Q25 with fastp and called clones with MiXCR. Rows matching on CDR3 protein sequence are summarized as one entry with the most common DNA and genes. V and J calls and clone size were set by TCRdb, not the authors. The sample has about a million distinct CDR3 sequences on record, 35% to 45% of them singletons. The top ten hold roughly 13% of the sample.

This clonotype was sampled from a man younger than 30 in good health. Sequencing was carried out using blood. The chain uses TRBV5-1 and TRBJ1-2; 9 bases in the junction line up with TRBD1. The nucleotide sequence reads TGCGCCAGCCACACACTCGGGACAGGGCTTGACTATGGCTACACCTTC. Protein translation: CASHTLGTGLDYGYTF.